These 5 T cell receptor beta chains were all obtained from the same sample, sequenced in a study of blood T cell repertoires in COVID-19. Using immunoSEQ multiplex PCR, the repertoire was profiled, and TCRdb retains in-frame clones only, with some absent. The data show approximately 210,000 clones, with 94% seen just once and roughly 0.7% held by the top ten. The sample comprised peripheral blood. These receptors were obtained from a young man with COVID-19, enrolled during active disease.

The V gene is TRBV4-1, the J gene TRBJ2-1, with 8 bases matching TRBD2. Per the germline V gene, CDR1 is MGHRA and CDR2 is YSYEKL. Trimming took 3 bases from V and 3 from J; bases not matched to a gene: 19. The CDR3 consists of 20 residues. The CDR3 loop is CASSHPAGDPPRLVYNEQFF. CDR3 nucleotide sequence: TGCGCCAGCAGCCACCCAGCGGGGGACCCTCCCCGTTTAGTCTACAATGAGCAGTTCTTC.

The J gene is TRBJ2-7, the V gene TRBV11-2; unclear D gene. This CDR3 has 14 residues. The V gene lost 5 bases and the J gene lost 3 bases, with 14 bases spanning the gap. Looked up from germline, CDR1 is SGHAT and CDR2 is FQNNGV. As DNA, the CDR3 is TGTGCCAGCAGCAGAGAAGCCGCCGTCTACGAGCAGTACTTC. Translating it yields CASSREAAVYEQYF.

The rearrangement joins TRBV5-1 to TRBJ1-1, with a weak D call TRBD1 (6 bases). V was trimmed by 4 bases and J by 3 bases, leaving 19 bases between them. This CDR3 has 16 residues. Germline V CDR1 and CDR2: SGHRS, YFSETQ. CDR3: CASSMQGSSLDTEAFF. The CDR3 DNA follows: TGCGCCAGCAGCATGCAGGGGTCGAGTTTGGACACTGAAGCTTTCTTT.

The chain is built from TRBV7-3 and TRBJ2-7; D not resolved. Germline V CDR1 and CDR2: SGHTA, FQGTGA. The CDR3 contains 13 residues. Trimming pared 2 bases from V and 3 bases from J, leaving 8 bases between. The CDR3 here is CASSLRRNYEQYF. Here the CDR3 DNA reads TGTGCCAGCAGCTTACGCAGGAACTACGAGCAGTACTTC.

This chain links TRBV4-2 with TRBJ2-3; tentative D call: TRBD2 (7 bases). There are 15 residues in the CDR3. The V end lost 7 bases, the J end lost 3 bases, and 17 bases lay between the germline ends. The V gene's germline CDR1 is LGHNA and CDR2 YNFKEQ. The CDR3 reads CASTPGGGETDTQYF. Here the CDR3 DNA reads TGTGCCAGCACCCCAGGAGGGGGGGAGACAGATACGCAGTATTTT.